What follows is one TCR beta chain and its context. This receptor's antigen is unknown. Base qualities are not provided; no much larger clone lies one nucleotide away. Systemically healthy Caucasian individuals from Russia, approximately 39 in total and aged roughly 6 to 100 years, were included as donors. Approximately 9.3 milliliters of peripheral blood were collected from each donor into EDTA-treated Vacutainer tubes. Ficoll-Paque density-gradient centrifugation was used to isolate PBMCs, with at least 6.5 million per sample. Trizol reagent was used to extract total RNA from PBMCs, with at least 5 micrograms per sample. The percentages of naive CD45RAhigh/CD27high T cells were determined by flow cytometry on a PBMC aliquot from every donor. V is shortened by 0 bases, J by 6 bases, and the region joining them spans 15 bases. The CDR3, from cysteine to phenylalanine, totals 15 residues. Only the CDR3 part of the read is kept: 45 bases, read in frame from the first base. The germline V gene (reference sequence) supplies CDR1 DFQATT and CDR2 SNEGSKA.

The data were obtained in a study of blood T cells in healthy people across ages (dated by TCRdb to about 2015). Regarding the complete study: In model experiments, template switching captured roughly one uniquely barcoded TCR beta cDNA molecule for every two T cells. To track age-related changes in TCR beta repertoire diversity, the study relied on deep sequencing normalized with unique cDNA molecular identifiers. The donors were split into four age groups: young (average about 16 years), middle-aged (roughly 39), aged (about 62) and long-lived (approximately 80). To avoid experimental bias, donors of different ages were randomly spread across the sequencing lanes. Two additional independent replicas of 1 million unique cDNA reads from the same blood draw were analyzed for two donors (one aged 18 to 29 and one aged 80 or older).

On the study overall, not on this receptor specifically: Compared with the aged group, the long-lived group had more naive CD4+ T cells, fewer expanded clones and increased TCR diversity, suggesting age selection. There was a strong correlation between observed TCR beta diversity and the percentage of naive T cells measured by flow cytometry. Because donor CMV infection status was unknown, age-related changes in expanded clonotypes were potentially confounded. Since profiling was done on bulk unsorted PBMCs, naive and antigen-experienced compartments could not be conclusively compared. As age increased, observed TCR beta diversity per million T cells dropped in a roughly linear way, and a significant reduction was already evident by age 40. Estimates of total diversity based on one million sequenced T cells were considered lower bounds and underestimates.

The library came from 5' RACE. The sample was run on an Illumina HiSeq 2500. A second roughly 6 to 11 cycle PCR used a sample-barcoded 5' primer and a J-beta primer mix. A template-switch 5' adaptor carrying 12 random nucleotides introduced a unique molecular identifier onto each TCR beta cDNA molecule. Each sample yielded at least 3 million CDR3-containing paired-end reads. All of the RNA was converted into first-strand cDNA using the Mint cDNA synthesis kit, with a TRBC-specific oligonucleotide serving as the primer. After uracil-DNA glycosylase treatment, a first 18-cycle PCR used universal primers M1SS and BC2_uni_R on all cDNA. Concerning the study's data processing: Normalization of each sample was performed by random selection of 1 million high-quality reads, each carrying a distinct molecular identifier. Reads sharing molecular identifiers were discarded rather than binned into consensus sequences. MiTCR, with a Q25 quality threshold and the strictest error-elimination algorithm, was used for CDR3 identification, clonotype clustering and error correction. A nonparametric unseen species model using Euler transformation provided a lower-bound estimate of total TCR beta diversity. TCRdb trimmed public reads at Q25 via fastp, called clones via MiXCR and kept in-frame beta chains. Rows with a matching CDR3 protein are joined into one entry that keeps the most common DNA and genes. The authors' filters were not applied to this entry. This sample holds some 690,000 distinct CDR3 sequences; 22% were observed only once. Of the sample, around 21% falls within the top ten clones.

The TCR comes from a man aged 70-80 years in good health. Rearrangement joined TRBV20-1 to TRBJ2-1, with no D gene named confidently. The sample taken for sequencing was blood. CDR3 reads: CSARDSLSGTNEQFF. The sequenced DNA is TGCAGTGCTAGAGATTCGCTTTCGGGCACCAATGAGCAGTTCTTC.